These 13 T cell receptor beta chains were all obtained from the same sample, sequenced in a study of T cells in Graves' hyperthyroidism and ophthalmopathy (dated by TCRdb to about 2019). Receptor amplification or capture employed multiplex PCR. This sample was sequenced with an Illumina HiSeq 2000. The TCR beta CDR3 regions were amplified from RNA transcripts. For the first round of RT-PCR on the TCR CDR3, the HTBI primer set was used together with the Qiagen OneStep RT-PCR kit. TCRdb reran the public reads through fastp at Q25 and MiXCR, keeping productive beta chains. One record per CDR3 amino acid sequence lists the most common genes and DNA. The sample includes 600,000 or so distinct CDR3 sequences, with 16% observed a single time. The top ten hold approximately 3.8% of the sample. The sample was blood. The receptors here all came from a woman in her 30s with Graves' hyperthyroidism.

The chain carries TRBV7-9 and TRBJ2-7, with 7 bases fitting TRBD1. The length of the CDR3 is 14 residues. With V trimmed by 3 bases and J by 6 bases, 8 bases remained unmatched. The V gene's germline CDR1 is SEHNR and CDR2 FQNEAQ (reference sequence). Written as DNA, the CDR3 is TGTGCCAGCAGCTTGGGGACAGCTGTCGTCGAGCAGTACTTC. Translating gives CASSLGTAVVEQYF.

This clonotype was counted only a few times. The chain links TRBV20-1 to TRBJ1-4; D is uncertain. V was shortened by 3 bases and J by 4 bases, with 12 bases between the two germline ends. Germline CDR1 reads DFQATT; CDR2 reads SNEGSKA (reference sequence). This CDR3 comprises 14 residues. CDR3 DNA sequence: TGCAGTGCTAGGTTCTGGGAGTATAATGAAAAACTGTTTTTT. It encodes CSARFWEYNEKLFF.

The gene calls are TRBV6-1 and TRBJ1-1, with D possibly TRBD1 on 5 matching bases. The CDR3 extends over 14 amino acids. V was cut by 2 bases and J by 7 bases, with 14 bases left in between. CDR1 is MNHNS, CDR2 SASEGT, per germline. Here the CDR3 DNA reads TGTGCCAGCAGTGAACAATTGGGGACGGTTGAAGCTTTCTTT. It encodes CASSEQLGTVEAFF.

The rearrangement uses TRBV7-2 and TRBJ1-3, with D unresolved. In germline, CDR1 is SGHTA, CDR2 FQGNSA. With 0 bases removed from V and 8 bases from J, the gap between germline ends came to 14 bases. This CDR3 has 15 residues. The CDR3 spells CASSLAGREVDTIYF. CDR3 bases: TGTGCCAGCAGCTTAGCCGGGAGGGAGGTGGACACCATATATTTT.

This clonotype was detected a few times. A much bigger clone sits one base away, suggesting this may be a read error. Lacking the conserved final phenylalanine or tryptophan, this CDR3 likely reflects a read error. This chain connects TRBV2 to TRBJ1-1; D gene uncertain. V lost 7 bases, J lost 1 base, and 4 bases lay in between. Germline V gene sequence: CDR1 SNHLY, CDR2 FYNNEI. This CDR3 comprises 11 residues. As DNA, the CDR3 is TGTGCCAGCACCCCGAACACTGAAGCTTTCCTT. Encoded protein: CASTPNTEAFL.

This chain uses TRBV2 with TRBJ2-7, with 8 bases identical to TRBD1. Germline CDR1 reads SNHLY; CDR2 reads FYNNEI. V gave up 9 bases and J gave up 2 bases; unmatched junction bases: 6. The CDR3 is made up of 13 amino acids. DNA for the CDR3: TGTGCCAGTGGACAGGGTCCTCCCTACGAGCAGTACTTC. Translating it yields CASGQGPPYEQYF.

The chain recombines TRBV5-4 with TRBJ2-5; perhaps TRBD2 as D (5 bases). CDR3 length equals 14 residues. Germline V lookup: CDR1 SGHNT, CDR2 YYREEE (reference sequence). V lost 4 bases and J 5 bases, leaving 15 bases between the germline ends. In DNA form, the CDR3 reads TGTGCCAGCAGCCCCCTGGGAGATCTGGAGACCCAGTACTTC. Encoded protein: CASSPLGDLETQYF.

This rearrangement joins TRBV27 to TRBJ2-7; 14 bases align to TRBD2. Germline loops: CDR1 MNHEY, CDR2 SMNVEV (reference sequence). V shed 2 bases, J shed 7 bases, and the junction held 13 bases outside the gene matches. This CDR3 is 18 amino acids long. Here the CDR3 reads CASSLEGGLAGEAYEQYF. CDR3 nucleotide sequence: TGTGCCAGCAGTTTAGAAGGGGGACTAGCGGGAGAGGCATATGAGCAGTACTTC.

At least ten counts were recorded for this clonotype. This chain links TRBV27 with TRBJ2-5, with 9 bases that match TRBD2. Germline-derived CDR1 and CDR2 are MNHEY and SMNVEV (reference sequence). CDR3 length: 15 residues. After removal of 8 bases from V and 5 bases from J, the junction contained 12 bases not matched to a gene. The CDR3 loop reads CASLNYGLAFETQYF. CDR3 bases: TGTGCCAGCCTAAACTACGGACTAGCGTTTGAGACCCAGTACTTC.

Note on this clonotype: With a much larger clone just one base away, this may be a read error. The rearrangement joins TRBV20-1 to TRBJ2-3, with no clear D. CDR1 DFQATT and CDR2 SNEGSKA come from the germline V gene (reference sequence). CDR3 length: 13 amino acids. Trimming removed 0 bases from V and 2 bases from J, with 6 bases in between. The CDR3 region has the DNA TGCAGTGCTAGAGAGGCGTTCACAGATACGCAGTATTTT. This codes for CSAREAFTDTQYF.

This clonotype was observed at least ten times. J is TRBJ2-3 and V is TRBV7-2, with 10 positions matching TRBD1. This CDR3 has 15 residues. V was pared by 5 bases and J by 6 bases, with 8 bases of the junction left unmatched. Germline CDR1 is SGHTA and CDR2 is FQGNSA. In DNA, the CDR3 is TGTGCCAGCAGCACGACAGGGGGCGCAGCGGATACGCAGTATTTT. Amino acid sequence: CASSTTGGAADTQYF.

In this sample, this clonotype turned up once. The chain is built from TRBV6-1 and TRBJ2-3; 9 bases match TRBD1. The ends lost 2 bases at V and 4 bases at J; junction bases unmatched: 16. The CDR3 extends over 19 amino acids. Germline-derived CDR1 and CDR2 are MNHNS and SASEGT. The CDR3 here is CASSEIKWRGQGKADTQYF. Here the CDR3 DNA reads TGTGCCAGCAGTGAAATCAAGTGGAGGGGACAGGGAAAGGCAGATACGCAGTATTTT.

V and J are TRBV18 and TRBJ2-3; TRBD2 aligns across 11 bases. There are 18 residues in the CDR3. Germline assignment: CDR1 KGHSH and CDR2 LQKENI. The V segment lost 6 bases and the J segment 2 bases; nucleotides outside the gene matches: 13. The CDR3 sequence: CASSPGTSGSLYTDTQYF. The CDR3 DNA reads as TGTGCCAGCTCTCCCGGGACTAGCGGTTCCTTATACACAGATACGCAGTATTTT.